This section outlines one TCR beta chain sequence together with its context. Its antigen is still unknown. No much larger clone exists at a distance of one base, and base qualities are not known. V loses 0 bases of germline sequence and J loses 1 base, and the interval between the two ends is 10 bases. Including cysteine and phenylalanine, the CDR3 has 15 amino acids. The CDR3 DNA has 45 bases and is translated from base 1. Taken from the germline V gene, the CDR1 and CDR2 loops are MGHRA and YSYEKL. This sample is part of a study of cytomegalovirus exposure and HLA in healthy donors (dated by TCRdb to about 2017). Notes on the research overall: In an earlier analysis of 587 of the donors, roughly 300 Gb of sequence data and about 110 million unique TCR beta sequences from 150 million to 200 million T cells were reported. Genome-wide SNP genotypes for about 55% of the roughly 670 donors were used in a later genetic analysis, which treated that subset as a discovery cohort. High-throughput TCR immunosequencing, statistical association of individual TCRs with disease status, and machine learning were combined to predict cytomegalovirus infection status. HLA typing included class I and class II loci at four-digit resolution. An early release covering about 600 HLA-typed donors comprised about 310 gigabases of sequencing data and roughly 85 million unique TCR sequences. To decide whether each TCR beta V gene segment behaved as functional or pseudogenic, an earlier analysis of over 500 of the donors relied on high-throughput TCR beta sequencing. Across about 370 genotyped donors of the cohort, an average of roughly 230,000 unique TCR beta nucleotide sequences per donor were sequenced, and around 20% of those sequences were non-productive. Besides the first cohort of 550 to 750 subjects, a separate validation cohort made up of over 100 different subjects was used. The later analysis used no new phenotypic data to find candidate immune exposures, relying instead on TCR beta sequences and their occurrence across donors. The study profiled the T cell repertoires of hundreds of subjects by immunosequencing and related them to cytomegalovirus serostatus. Typing coverage differed by locus: A, B, C, DRB1 and DQB1 were typed in roughly 620-630 donors, DQA1 in around 500, DPA1 in roughly 590, and DPB1 in approximately 450. Donor age, sex, ethnicity and CMV serostatus were compiled alongside the repertoire data. Of the 350 to 400 genotyped donors, roughly 80% fell in the genetic ancestry cluster associated with self-reported Caucasian donors. Roughly five DR-DQ haplotypes were treated as single units for association and clustering because of strong linkage in the cohort. The study was designed to test whether signatures of past pathogen exposure could be identified by cataloging public T cell receptors. A later analysis re-examined previously published TCR beta repertoires from several hundred donors and added high-resolution HLA genotyping to investigate patterns of TCR occurrence. All discovery cohort repertoires had been generated on a single sequencing platform.

The method behind the library was the immunoSEQ multiplex PCR assay. A mixture of 60 forward primers for TCR Vbeta segments and 13 reverse primers for TCR Jbeta segments was used in the multiplex PCR. A multiplex PCR assay on genomic DNA amplified the CDR3 region of rearranged TCR beta genes. On the Illumina HiSeq System, the amplified TCR beta libraries were sequenced as 87-base-pair reads. As for the original processing: Across the 670 or so repertoires, a later analysis counted 60 million to 90 million unique TCR beta chains, roughly 11 million of which were shared by at least two donors. To remove PCR and sequencing errors, raw reads were error-corrected and collapsed into unique sequences using a nearest-neighbor algorithm that merged closely related sequences. CDR3 sequences were aligned to IMGT reference sequences to assign V, D and J gene segments. For a sequence to be retained, at least a six-nucleotide match to both a V gene segment and a J gene segment was required. A rearrangement was called productive if the CDR3 had no stop codons and remained in frame with V and J, and every other rearrangement was called non-productive. Following IMGT convention, CDR3 was defined as the stretch from the second conserved V-encoded cysteine up to the conserved J-encoded phenylalanine. In an earlier analysis of around 600 of the donors, sequences lacking an unambiguous match to a single V gene segment were excluded. In an earlier analysis of a few hundred of the donors, a V segment was called functional when productive rearrangements were above 56.7%, and segregating when the standard deviation between donors exceeded 5%. A statistical classification framework was built for diagnosing cytomegalovirus status from the catalog of TCR beta chain sequences. A later analysis assigned V and J genes by comparing TCR nucleotide sequences with IMGT/GENE-DB human TR gene sequences. The TCRdist pipeline was used in a later analysis to assign CDR3 sequences and most-parsimonious VDJ recombination scenarios. In a later analysis, every TCR beta chain was defined by the combination of its CDR3 amino acid sequence and its V-gene family, and reads without a unique V-gene family were dropped. In a later analysis, a few hundred highly shared, low-generation-probability nucleotide sequences were removed to address suspected cross-contamination and a sequencing artifact. In a later analysis, a clonal expansion index was calculated for each public chain from normalized within-repertoire ranks of inferred template counts. Generation probabilities in a later analysis came from a VDJ recombination model fitted to out-of-frame rearrangements, and those results were checked against IGoR. In a later analysis, hypergeometric tests were used to score TCR-TCR, TCR-HLA and TCR-CMV co-occurrence, with a repertoire-size bias correction applied to TCR pairs. To estimate false discovery rates, a later analysis permuted the HLA or CMV assignments 20 times. In a later analysis, co-occurring TCRs were grouped using DBSCAN, and TCRdist sequence similarity was added for clustering within HLA-allele-positive subsets. Repertoires with fewer than 30,000 or more than 120,000 public chains were left out of co-occurrence clustering, as were about five repertoires with anomalous nucleotide sharing. TCRdb retrieved this table from immuneACCESS and kept in-frame rearrangements only. Not all clones are present; in checked studies, unresolved V genes account for under half, and no reason is known for the remainder. V and J calls and clone size are as listed in that table; D and trimming were resolved from the DNA. The sample contains about 140,000 clones, 60% to 80% of them found a single time. The ten biggest clones cover 4.2% of the sample.

Points the paper makes about the study in general: In vitro tests confirmed that a few of the cytomegalovirus-associated TCR beta chains recognize cytomegalovirus antigens. In a later analysis, the rate of TCR association differed among HLA loci, with DRB1 alleles having the most associated TCRs and HLA-C alleles having the fewest. Correlated functional status among segregating V segments might be attributable to linkage disequilibrium, but an unknown experimental factor could not be ruled out. The sequencing pipeline was judged likely to have produced a cluster of highly shared sequence variants as a technical artifact. Several of the top co-occurrence clusters appeared to be linked to parvovirus B19, influenza, CMV and Epstein-Barr virus, according to a later analysis. V-gene and J-gene trimming of TCR beta chains was associated with a missense DCLRE1C variant in a later genetic analysis, and the association was replicated in an independent cohort. This cohort had only TCR beta chains sequenced, and the lack of alpha or paired-chain data limited which features could be detected. In a later analysis, most CMV-associated TCR beta chains were found to appear HLA-restricted, with HLA associations seemingly driven largely by CMV exposure. According to the authors, the approach could potentially be generalized to other disease states and immunological phenotypes. Strong co-occurrence of HLA alleles, especially DR and DQ, made assigning TCR associations to individual alleles difficult. Most TCR sequences were observed very rarely across donors, whereas some public TCRs were present in many individuals. Presence/absence analyses assumed roughly uniform sequencing depth across donors, an assumption that may not hold. Broadly in line with IMGT annotations, most TCR beta V segments showed up in productive rearrangements about 90% or about 30% of the time in an earlier analysis of about 500 of the donors. Immune exposure information for the cohort was limited to CMV serostatus. At a false discovery rate of 0.05, a later analysis linked around 15,000 TCR beta sequences to specific HLA alleles. In the study, some 180 TCR beta chains were listed as associated with cytomegalovirus. In a later analysis, HLA-associated TCR beta chains were found to be more clonally expanded and to have lower generation probabilities than equally common non-associated chains. In both the original and validation cohorts, the classifier was reported to diagnose cytomegalovirus status with high specificity and sensitivity. Because counts were too low, approximately 18 rarely observed V segments, including chromosome 9 orphons, were excluded from the earlier analysis of around 640 of the donors. A later genetic analysis reported fewer N-insertions in productive TCRs among donors in an Asian-associated ancestry cluster than the roughly 700-donor mean. A further reported finding was that TCR beta sequences accurately predicted the HLA-A and HLA-B alleles for most subjects in the first cohort. Because HLA typing was missing for some donors at each locus, association tests included only the typed subset. Some IMGT-functional V segments, including TRBV6-2 and TRBV6-3, could not be distinguished by the 87-base-pair reads and were therefore excluded.

The cohort consisted of more than 650 healthy bone marrow donors. Cohort members were all nominally healthy when sampled, although unrecorded immune exposures were likely present. The donor tested CMV seropositive and was one of the 289 seropositive cohort members. Every donor gave a peripheral blood sample, and the peripheral blood mononuclear cells from that sample were used for TCR beta sequencing. The Qiagen DNeasy Blood Extraction Kit was used to extract genomic DNA from the blood cell samples. This sequence was found in a man aged 50 to 60 in good health and CMV-seropositive. The specimen sequenced was PBMCs. The rearrangement combines TRBV4-1 with TRBJ2-7; TRBD2 might be the D gene, on 5 matching bases. CDR3 sequence: CASSQDSAGSYEQYF. The DNA sequence reads TGCGCCAGCAGCCAAGACTCGGCGGGTTCCTACGAGCAGTACTTC.